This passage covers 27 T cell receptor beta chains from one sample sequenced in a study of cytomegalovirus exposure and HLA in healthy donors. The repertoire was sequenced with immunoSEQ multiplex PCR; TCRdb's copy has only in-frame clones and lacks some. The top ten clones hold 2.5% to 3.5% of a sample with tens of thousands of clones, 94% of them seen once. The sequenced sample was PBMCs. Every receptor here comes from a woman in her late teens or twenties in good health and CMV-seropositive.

This CDR3 reads CASSFRTGSQETQYF. CDR3 nucleotide sequence: TGTGCCAGCAGCTTTAGGACAGGGTCACAAGAGACCCAGTACTTC. The genes are TRBV7-2 and TRBJ2-5; 8 bases map to TRBD1. CDR3 length equals 15 residues. CDR1 is SGHTA and CDR2 is FQGNSA in the germline V gene. V gave up 3 bases and J gave up 2 bases; unmatched junction bases: 5.

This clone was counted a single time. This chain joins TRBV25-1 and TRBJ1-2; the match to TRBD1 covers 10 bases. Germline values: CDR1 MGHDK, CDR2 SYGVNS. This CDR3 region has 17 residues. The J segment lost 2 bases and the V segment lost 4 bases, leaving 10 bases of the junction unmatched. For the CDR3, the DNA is TGTGCCAGCAGTGGCCTCCGGGACAGGGGACAAAACTATGGCTACACCTTC. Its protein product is CASSGLRDRGQNYGYTF.

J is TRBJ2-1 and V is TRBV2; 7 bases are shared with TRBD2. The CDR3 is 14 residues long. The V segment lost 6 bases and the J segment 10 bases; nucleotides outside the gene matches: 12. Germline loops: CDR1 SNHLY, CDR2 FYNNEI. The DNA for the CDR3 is TGTGCCAGCAGCCGAACTAGCGTGGACGACGAGCAGTTCTTC. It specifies CASSRTSVDDEQFF.

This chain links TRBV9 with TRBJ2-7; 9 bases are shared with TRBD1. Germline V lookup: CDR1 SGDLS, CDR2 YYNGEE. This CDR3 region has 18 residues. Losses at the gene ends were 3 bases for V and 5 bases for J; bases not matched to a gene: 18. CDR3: CASSAQLVWETGGHEQYF. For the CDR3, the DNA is TGTGCCAGCAGCGCACAACTAGTTTGGGAGACAGGGGGTCACGAGCAGTACTTC.

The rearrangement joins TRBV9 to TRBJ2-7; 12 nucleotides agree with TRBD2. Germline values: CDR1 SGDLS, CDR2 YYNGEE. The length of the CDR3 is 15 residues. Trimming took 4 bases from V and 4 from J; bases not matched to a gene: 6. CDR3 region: CASSPPGTSGYEQYF. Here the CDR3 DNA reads TGTGCCAGCAGCCCCCCCGGGACTAGCGGGTACGAGCAGTACTTC.

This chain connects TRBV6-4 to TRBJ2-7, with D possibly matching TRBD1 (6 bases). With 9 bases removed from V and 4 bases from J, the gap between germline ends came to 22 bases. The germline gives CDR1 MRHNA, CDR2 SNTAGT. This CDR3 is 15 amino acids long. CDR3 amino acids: CARTLRGSYQYEQYF. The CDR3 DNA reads TGTGCCAGGACGCTCAGGGGCTCTTATCAATACGAGCAGTACTTC.

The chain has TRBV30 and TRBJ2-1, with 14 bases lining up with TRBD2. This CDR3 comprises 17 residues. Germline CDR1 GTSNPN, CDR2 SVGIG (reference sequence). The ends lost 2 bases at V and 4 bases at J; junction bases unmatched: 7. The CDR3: CAWSPTRTSGGYNEQFF. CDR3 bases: TGTGCCTGGAGTCCTACCCGGACTAGCGGGGGGTACAATGAGCAGTTCTTC.

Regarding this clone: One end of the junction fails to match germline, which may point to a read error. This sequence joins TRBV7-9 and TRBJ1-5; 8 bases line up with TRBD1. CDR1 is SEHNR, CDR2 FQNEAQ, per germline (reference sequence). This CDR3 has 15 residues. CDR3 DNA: TGTGCCAGCAGTTTAGACAGGGGAGGCAATCAGCCCCAGCATTTT. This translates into CASSLDRGGNQPQHF.

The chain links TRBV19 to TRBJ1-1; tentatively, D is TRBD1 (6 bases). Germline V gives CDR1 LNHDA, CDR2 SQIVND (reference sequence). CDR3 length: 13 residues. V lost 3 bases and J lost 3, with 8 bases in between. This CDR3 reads CASSIKGDTEAFF. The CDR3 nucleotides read TGTGCCAGTAGTATTAAGGGGGACACTGAAGCTTTCTTT.

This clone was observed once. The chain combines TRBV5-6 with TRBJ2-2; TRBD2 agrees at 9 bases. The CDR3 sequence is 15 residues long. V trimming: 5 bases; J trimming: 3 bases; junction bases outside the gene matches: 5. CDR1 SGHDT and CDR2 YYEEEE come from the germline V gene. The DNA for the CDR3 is TGTGCCAGCAGAGGCGGGGGGGCCGACACCGGGGAGCTGTTTTTT. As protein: CASRGGGADTGELFF.

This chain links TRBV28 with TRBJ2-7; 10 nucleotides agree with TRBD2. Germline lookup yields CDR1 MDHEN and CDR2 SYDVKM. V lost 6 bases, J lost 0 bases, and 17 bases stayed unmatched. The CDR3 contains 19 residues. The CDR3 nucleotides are TGTGCCAGCAGAACCGGGACAGGCTTACTAGCGGGGAGCTCCTACGAGCAGTACTTC. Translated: CASRTGTGLLAGSSYEQYF.

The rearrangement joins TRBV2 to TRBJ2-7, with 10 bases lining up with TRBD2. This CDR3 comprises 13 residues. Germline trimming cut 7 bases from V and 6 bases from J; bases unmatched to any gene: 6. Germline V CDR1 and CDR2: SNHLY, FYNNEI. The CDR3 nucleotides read TGTGCCAGCACGCCTAGCGGGAGTGTCGAGCAGTACTTC. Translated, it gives CASTPSGSVEQYF.

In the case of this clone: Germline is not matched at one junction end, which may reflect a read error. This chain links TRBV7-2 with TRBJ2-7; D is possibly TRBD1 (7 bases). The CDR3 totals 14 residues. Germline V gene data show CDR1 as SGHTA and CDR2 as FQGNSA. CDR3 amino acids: CASSLAPKSGGSHF. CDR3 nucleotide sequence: TGTGCCAGCAGCTTAGCGCCTAAATCAGGGGGGTCCCACTTC. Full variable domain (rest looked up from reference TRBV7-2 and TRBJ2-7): GAGVSQSPSNKVTEKGKDVELRCDPISGHTALYWYRQSLGQGLEFLIYFQGNSAPDKSGLPSDRFSAERTGGSVSTLTIQRTQQEDSAVYLCASSLAPKSGGSHFGPGTRLTVT.

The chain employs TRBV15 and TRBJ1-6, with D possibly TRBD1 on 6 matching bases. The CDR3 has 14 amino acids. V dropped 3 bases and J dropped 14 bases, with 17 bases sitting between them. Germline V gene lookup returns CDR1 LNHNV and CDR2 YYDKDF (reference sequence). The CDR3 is CATSRTGLLFTLHF. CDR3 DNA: TGTGCCACCAGCAGGACAGGTCTTTTATTCACCCTCCACTTT.

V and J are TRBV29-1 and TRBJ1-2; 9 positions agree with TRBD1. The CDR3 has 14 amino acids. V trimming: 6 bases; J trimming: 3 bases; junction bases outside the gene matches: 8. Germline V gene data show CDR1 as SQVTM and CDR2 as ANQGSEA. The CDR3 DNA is TGCAGCGTCCTCCGGACAGGGGCTGACTATGGCTACACCTTC. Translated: CSVLRTGADYGYTF.

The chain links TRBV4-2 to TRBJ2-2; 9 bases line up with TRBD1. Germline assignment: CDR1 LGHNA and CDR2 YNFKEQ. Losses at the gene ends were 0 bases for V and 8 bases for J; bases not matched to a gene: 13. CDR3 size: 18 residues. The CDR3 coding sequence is TGTGCCAGCAGCCAAGAGTACAGGGGGCGGGCATCAGGGGGGGAGCTGTTTTTT. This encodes CASSQEYRGRASGGELFF.

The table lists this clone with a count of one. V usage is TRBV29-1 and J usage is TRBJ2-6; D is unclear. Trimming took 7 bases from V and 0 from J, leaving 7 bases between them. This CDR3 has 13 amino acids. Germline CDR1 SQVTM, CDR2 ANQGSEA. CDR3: CSAQASGANVLTF. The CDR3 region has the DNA TGCAGCGCCCAAGCCTCTGGGGCCAACGTCCTGACTTTC.

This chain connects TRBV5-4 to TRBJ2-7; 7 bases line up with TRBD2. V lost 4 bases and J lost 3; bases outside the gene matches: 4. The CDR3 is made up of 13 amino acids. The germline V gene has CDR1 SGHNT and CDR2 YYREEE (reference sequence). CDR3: CASSRGEGYEQYF. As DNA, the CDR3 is TGTGCCAGCAGCCGGGGGGAGGGCTACGAGCAGTACTTC.

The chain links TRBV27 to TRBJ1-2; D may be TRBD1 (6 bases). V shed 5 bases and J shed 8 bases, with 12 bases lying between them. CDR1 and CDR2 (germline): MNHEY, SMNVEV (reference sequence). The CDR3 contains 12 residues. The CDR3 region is CASSTQGQGYTF. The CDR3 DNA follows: TGTGCCAGCAGTACCCAGGGGCAAGGCTACACCTTC.

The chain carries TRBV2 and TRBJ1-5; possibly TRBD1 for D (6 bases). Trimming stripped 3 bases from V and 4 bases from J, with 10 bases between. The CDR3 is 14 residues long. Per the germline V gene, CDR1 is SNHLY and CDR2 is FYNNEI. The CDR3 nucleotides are TGTGCCAGCAGTGACTCGACAGGAAATCAGCCCCAGCATTTT. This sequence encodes CASSDSTGNQPQHF.

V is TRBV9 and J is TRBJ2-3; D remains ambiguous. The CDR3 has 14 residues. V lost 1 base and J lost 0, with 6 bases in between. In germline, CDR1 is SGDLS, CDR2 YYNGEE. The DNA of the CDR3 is TGTGCCAGCAGCGTATTCGGGAGCACAGATACGCAGTATTTT. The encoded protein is CASSVFGSTDTQYF.

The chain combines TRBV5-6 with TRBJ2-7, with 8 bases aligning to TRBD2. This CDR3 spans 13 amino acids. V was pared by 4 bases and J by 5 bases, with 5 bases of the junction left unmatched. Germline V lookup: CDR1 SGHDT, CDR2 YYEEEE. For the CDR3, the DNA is TGTGCCAGCAGCCCGCCGGGACTAGACGAGCAGTACTTC. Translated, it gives CASSPPGLDEQYF. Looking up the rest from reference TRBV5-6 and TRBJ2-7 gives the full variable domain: DAGVTQSPTHLIKTRGQQVTLRCSPKSGHDTVSWYQQALGQGPQFIFQYYEEEERQRGNFPDRFSGHQFPNYSSELNVNALLLGDSALYLCASSPPGLDEQYFGPGTRLTVT.

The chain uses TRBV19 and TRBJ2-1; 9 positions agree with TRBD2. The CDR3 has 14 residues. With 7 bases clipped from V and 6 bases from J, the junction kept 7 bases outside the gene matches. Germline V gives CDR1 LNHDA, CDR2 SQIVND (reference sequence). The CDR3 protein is CASKLEAGGNEQFF. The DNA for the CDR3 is TGTGCCAGTAAGTTGGAAGCGGGAGGCAATGAGCAGTTCTTC.

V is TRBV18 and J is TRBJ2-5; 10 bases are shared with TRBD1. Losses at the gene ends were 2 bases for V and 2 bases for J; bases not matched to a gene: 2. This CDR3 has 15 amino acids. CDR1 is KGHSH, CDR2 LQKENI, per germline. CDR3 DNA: TGTGCCAGCTCACCAAGGGGACAGGGGCAAGAGACCCAGTACTTC. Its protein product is CASSPRGQGQETQYF. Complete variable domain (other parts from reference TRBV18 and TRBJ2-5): NAGVMQNPRHLVRRRGQEARLRCSPMKGHSHVYWYRQLPEEGLKFMVYLQKENIIDESGMPKERFSAEFPKEGPSILRIQQVVRGDSAAYFCASSPRGQGQETQYFGPGTRLLVL.

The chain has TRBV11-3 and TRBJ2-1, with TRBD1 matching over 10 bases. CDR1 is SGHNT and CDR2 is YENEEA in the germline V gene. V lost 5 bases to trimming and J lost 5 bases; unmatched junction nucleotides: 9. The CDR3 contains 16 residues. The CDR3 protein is CASSRGLGTGDNEQFF. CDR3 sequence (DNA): TGTGCCAGCAGCCGGGGGTTGGGGACAGGGGACAATGAGCAGTTCTTC.

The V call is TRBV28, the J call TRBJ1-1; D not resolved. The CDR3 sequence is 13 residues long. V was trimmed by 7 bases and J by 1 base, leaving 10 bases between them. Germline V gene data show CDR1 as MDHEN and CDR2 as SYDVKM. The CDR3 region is CASTLWRNTEAFF. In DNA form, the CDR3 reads TGTGCCAGCACCCTTTGGAGGAACACTGAAGCTTTCTTT.

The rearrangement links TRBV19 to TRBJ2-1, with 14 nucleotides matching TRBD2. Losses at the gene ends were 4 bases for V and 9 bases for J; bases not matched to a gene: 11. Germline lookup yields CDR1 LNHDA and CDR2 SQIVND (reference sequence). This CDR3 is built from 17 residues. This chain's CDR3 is CASSKIGTSGRVGEQFF. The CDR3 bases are TGTGCCAGTAGTAAAATCGGGACTAGCGGGAGAGTGGGTGAGCAGTTCTTC.